This record looks at one TCR beta chain sequence and its context. The data derive from a study of blood T cell repertoires in COVID-19. The assay was immunoSEQ multiplex PCR, and TCRdb's table has in-frame clones only and misses some. The data contain approximately 220,000 clones, roughly 84% of them singletons. J gave up 6 bases and V 1 base, and 10 bases lay outside the gene matches. Looked up from germline, CDR1 is SGHVS and CDR2 is FNYEAQ. This CDR3 region has 17 residues. This sequence originates from a woman aged 55-75 years who had recovered from COVID-19. This sequence joins TRBV7-6 and TRBJ2-2; TRBD2 agrees at 8 bases. The sample taken for sequencing was peripheral blood. CDR3 nucleotides: TGTGCCAGCAGCTTAGTACCGCGGGGGGACCTTGCCGGGGAGCTGTTTTTT. It specifies CASSLVPRGDLAGELFF.